Listed below are T cell receptor beta chains from one sample, sequenced in a study of blood T cell repertoires in COVID-19. Sequencing used immunoSEQ multiplex PCR; TCRdb keeps in-frame clones, though not all of them. Found here are some 77,000 clones, roughly 79% of them singletons; the top ten hold around 20%. The sample was peripheral blood. Every receptor here comes from a woman aged 65 to 85 with acute or convalescent COVID-19. CDR3s include the opening cysteine and the closing phenylalanine or tryptophan. A D gene is named only where the DNA matches it firmly. Clone size is not always given. Where it is, it says once, few, many or a class for expanded clones.

TRBD2	.	TRBV28	TRBJ2-1	CASSSPSSGSFNEQFF	TGTGCCAGCAGTTCTCCCTCCAGCGGGAGCTTTAATGAGCAGTTCTTC
TRBD2	.	TRBV11-3	TRBJ2-5	CASSSPRGRVGETQYF	TGTGCCAGCAGCTCGCCTCGCGGGAGAGTCGGGGAGACCCAGTACTTC
.	.	TRBV4-1	TRBJ1-3	CASSQGRAEGSGNTIYF	TGCGCCAGCAGCCAAGGGAGGGCCGAGGGTTCTGGAAACACCATATATTTT
TRBD1	once	TRBV7-9	TRBJ1-4	CASGRQGNNEKLFF	TGTGCCAGCGGACGACAGGGGAATAATGAAAAACTGTTTTTT
.	.	TRBV6-4	TRBJ1-6	CASSQGLYNSPLHF	TGTGCCAGCAGCCAGGGACTCTATAATTCACCCCTCCACTTT
TRBD1	few	TRBV19	TRBJ1-6	CASSIKWTGGSYNSPLHF	TGTGCCAGTAGTATCAAATGGACAGGGGGGTCCTATAATTCACCCCTCCACTTT
.	.	TRBV9	TRBJ2-4	CASSVEAGKNIQYF	TGTGCCAGCAGCGTAGAGGCAGGGAAAAACATTCAGTACTTC
TRBD1	.	TRBV7-9	TRBJ1-1	CASSLRQGATEAFF	TGTGCCAGCAGCCTAAGACAGGGGGCCACTGAAGCTTTCTTT
TRBD1	.	TRBV18	TRBJ2-3	CASSPPGTGWEDTQYF	TGTGCCAGCTCACCACCGGGGACAGGGTGGGAAGATACGCAGTATTTT
TRBD1	.	TRBV6-6	TRBJ2-1	CASRRDRPEQFF	TGTGCCAGCAGAAGGGACAGGCCTGAGCAGTTCTTC
TRBD2	.	TRBV19	TRBJ2-1	CASSDGTSGDNEQFF	TGTGCCAGTAGTGACGGGACTAGCGGAGACAATGAGCAGTTCTTC
TRBD1	few	TRBV5-4	TRBJ2-5	CASSGQEVETQYF	TGTGCCAGCAGCGGACAGGAGGTGGAGACCCAGTACTTC
.	few	TRBV28	TRBJ1-6	CASSPTGFNSPLHF	TGTGCCAGCAGCCCCACAGGGTTTAATTCACCCCTCCACTTT
.	.	TRBV5-1	TRBJ1-2	CASSGRGQNYGYTF	TGCGCCAGCAGCGGCAGGGGCCAGAACTATGGCTACACCTTC
.	.	TRBV29-1	TRBJ2-3	CSEGQGTDTQYF	TGCAGCGAAGGTCAGGGCACAGATACGCAGTATTTT
.	.	TRBV30	TRBJ2-1	CAWSARNNEQFF	TGTGCCTGGAGTGCTAGGAACAATGAGCAGTTCTTC
.	once	TRBV30	TRBJ1-4	CAWSYREKLFF	TGTGCCTGGAGTTACAGGGAAAAACTGTTTTTT
TRBD2	.	TRBV27	TRBJ2-7	CASSLGGTMSYEQYF	TGTGCCAGCAGTTTGGGGGGGACTATGTCCTACGAGCAGTACTTC
TRBD1	.	TRBV28	TRBJ1-2	CASSSPADRAFYGYTF	TGTGCCAGCAGTTCTCCCGCGGACAGGGCGTTCTATGGCTACACCTTC
TRBD1	few	TRBV7-2	TRBJ1-4	CASSLVGTGRKLFF	TGTGCCAGCAGCTTGGTAGGGACAGGGCGGAAACTGTTTTTT
.	.	TRBV4-1	TRBJ2-1	CASSQRQDEQFF	TGCGCCAGCAGCCAGCGACAGGATGAGCAGTTCTTC
.	.	TRBV11-2	TRBJ1-2	CASSSPGWDYGYTF	TGTGCCAGCAGTTCTCCGGGGTGGGACTATGGCTACACCTTC
.	.	TRBV19	TRBJ1-4	CASRRGGKGTNEKLFF	TGTGCCAGTAGACGGGGGGGAAAGGGGACTAATGAAAAACTGTTTTTT
TRBD1	few	TRBV6-5	TRBJ1-1	CASRQGAEAFF	TGTGCCAGCAGACAGGGGGCTGAAGCTTTCTTT
.	.	TRBV28	TRBJ1-2	CASSTGNYGYTF	TGTGCCAGCAGTACAGGAAACTATGGCTACACCTTC
TRBD1	.	TRBV4-2	TRBJ1-3	CASSLWTGETGNTIYF	TGTGCCAGCAGCCTCTGGACAGGGGAAACTGGAAACACCATATATTTT
.	few	TRBV5-1	TRBJ1-2	CASSLAVSDGYTF	TGCGCCAGCAGCTTGGCCGTCTCGGATGGCTACACCTTC
TRBD1	.	TRBV27	TRBJ2-5	CASRPIDRGLETQYF	TGTGCCAGCAGACCTATCGACAGGGGGCTCGAGACCCAGTACTTC
TRBD2	once	TRBV11-2	TRBJ2-1	CASSSGLAGLNEQFF	TGTGCCAGCAGCTCCGGACTAGCGGGACTCAATGAGCAGTTCTTC
TRBD1	.	TRBV10-3	TRBJ1-4	CAISGGTGDEKLFF	TGTGCCATCAGCGGCGGGACAGGGGACGAAAAACTGTTTTTT
.	.	TRBV29-1	TRBJ1-3	CSVEMAAGNTIYF	TGCAGCGTTGAAATGGCTGCTGGAAACACCATATATTTT
.	.	TRBV15	TRBJ2-7	CATSTARGYEQYF	TGTGCCACCAGCACGGCGCGCGGTTACGAGCAGTACTTC
TRBD1	.	TRBV5-1	TRBJ2-7	CASSMDRGRSYEQYF	TGCGCCAGCAGCATGGACAGGGGTCGGTCCTACGAGCAGTACTTC
.	once	TRBV21-1	TRBJ1-2	CASSKEVDSNGYTF	TGTGCCAGCAGCAAAGAAGTAGACAGCAATGGCTACACCTTC
TRBD2	.	TRBV5-4	TRBJ2-3	CASSLGASGRVYTQYF	TGTGCCAGCAGCTTGGGAGCCAGCGGGAGGGTTTATACGCAGTATTTT
.	.	TRBV12-3/TRBV12-4	TRBJ1-2	CASSPQGYGYTF	TGTGCCAGCAGTCCCCAGGGGTATGGCTACACCTTC
.	.	TRBV11-2	TRBJ2-5	CASSLEANAEETQYF	TGTGCCAGCAGCTTAGAGGCTAATGCGGAAGAGACCCAGTACTTC
.	few	TRBV30	TRBJ2-7	CAWTLLRRREQYF	TGTGCCTGGACTCTACTCAGAAGGAGGGAGCAGTACTTC
TRBD1	.	TRBV6-5	TRBJ1-1	CASSWDRGRDTEAFF	TGTGCCAGCAGTTGGGACAGGGGACGGGACACTGAAGCTTTCTTT
TRBD1	.	TRBV3-1/TRBV3-2	TRBJ2-2	CASRQGVTGELFF	TGTGCCAGCAGACAGGGGGTCACCGGGGAGCTGTTTTTT
TRBD1	.	TRBV19	TRBJ1-1	CASSQGARKAFF	TGTGCCAGTTCACAGGGGGCGAGGAAAGCTTTCTTT
.	.	TRBV5-1	TRBJ1-1	CASSLTGNTEAFF	TGCGCCAGCAGCTTGACGGGAAACACTGAAGCTTTCTTT
.	.	TRBV5-5	TRBJ1-2	CASSAEFYGYTF	TGTGCCAGCAGCGCGGAATTCTATGGCTACACCTTC
.	.	TRBV28	TRBJ1-2	CASSLRNWEGSRGYTF	TGTGCCAGCAGTTTGAGAAATTGGGAGGGGAGTCGAGGCTACACCTTC
TRBD1	.	TRBV30	TRBJ2-4	CAWSVSTGRNIQYF	TGTGCCTGGAGTGTTTCGACAGGGCGAAACATTCAGTACTTC
.	.	TRBV6-1	TRBJ1-4	CASSDRQGWSPTNEKLFF	TGTGCCAGCAGTGATCGTCAGGGTTGGTCTCCGACAAATGAAAAACTGTTTTTT
TRBD2	.	TRBV3-1/TRBV3-2	TRBJ2-7	CASSQLGTSALEQYF	TGTGCCAGCAGCCAGCTCGGGACTAGCGCTCTCGAGCAGTACTTC
.	.	TRBV5-8	TRBJ2-3	CASAEVGGRSDTQYF	TGTGCCAGCGCTGAGGTCGGAGGTCGGTCAGATACGCAGTATTTT
.	.	TRBV6-5	TRBJ2-7	CASSFGTSSFQYF	TGTGCCAGCAGTTTCGGGACATCATCCTTCCAGTACTTC
.	.	TRBV3-1/TRBV3-2	TRBJ1-5	CASSVYRNQPQHF	TGTGCCAGCAGCGTATACAGGAATCAGCCCCAGCATTTT
.	.	TRBV21-1	TRBJ2-7	CASSKLTGTPCGEQYF	TGTGCCAGCAGCAAGCTTACCGGGACACCCTGCGGGGAGCAGTACTTC
TRBD1	once	TRBV5-3	TRBJ1-1	CARSQPDRGTEAFF	TGTGCCAGAAGTCAACCTGACAGGGGGACTGAAGCTTTCTTT
.	.	TRBV19	TRBJ2-1	CASSIGRAGDRDEQFF	TGTGCCAGTAGTATAGGGCGGGCCGGAGATAGGGATGAGCAGTTCTTC